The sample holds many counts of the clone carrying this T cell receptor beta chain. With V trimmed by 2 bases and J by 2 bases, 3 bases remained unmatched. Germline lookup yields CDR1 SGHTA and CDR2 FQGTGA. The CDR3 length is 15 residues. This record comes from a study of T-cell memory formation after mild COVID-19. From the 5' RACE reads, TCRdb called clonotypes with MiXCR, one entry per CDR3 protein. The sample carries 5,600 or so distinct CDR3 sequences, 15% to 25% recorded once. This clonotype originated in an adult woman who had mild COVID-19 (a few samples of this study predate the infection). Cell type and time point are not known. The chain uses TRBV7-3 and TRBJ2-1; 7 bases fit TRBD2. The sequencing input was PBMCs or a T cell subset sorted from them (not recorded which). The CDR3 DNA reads TGTGCCAGCAGCTTATGGCGGGGGACCTACAATGAGCAGTTCTTC. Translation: CASSLWRGTYNEQFF.